This TCR beta chain was observed in a study of blood T cell repertoires in COVID-19. Clones were read by immunoSEQ multiplex PCR, and TCRdb kept only the in-frame ones, dropping some. The top ten hold 7.5% to 10% of the sample, which has 300,000 to 400,000 clones, roughly 86% seen once. Trimming removed 3 bases at V and 4 bases at J, with 12 bases between. The CDR3 contains 14 residues. The germline V gene has CDR1 LNHDA and CDR2 SQIVND (reference sequence). This chain uses TRBV19 with TRBJ2-5, with D perhaps TRBD1 (5 bases). The source is a man between 25 and 39 years old with COVID-19, enrolled during active disease. The specimen was peripheral blood. The CDR3 coding sequence is TGTGCCAGTAGTATTGGTGGTAGGGGAGAGACCCAGTACTTC. Translation: CASSIGGRGETQYF. Drawing the rest from reference TRBV19 and TRBJ2-5, the complete variable domain is DGGITQSPKYLFRKEGQNVTLSCEQNLNHDAMYWYRQDPGQGLRLIYYSQIVNDFQKGDIAEGYSVSREKKESFPLTVTSAQKNPTAFYLCASSIGGRGETQYFGPGTRLLVL.